These 25 T cell receptor beta chains were all obtained from the same sample, sequenced in a study of CD8+ T cells in alopecia areata. The sequencing template was cDNA reverse transcribed from extracted RNA. Sequencing was performed with immunoSEQ multiplex PCR; in TCRdb, only in-frame clones are kept and a portion is missing. The data hold more than 95,000 clones, with 47% observed a single time. What was sequenced was NKG2D-low CD8+ T cells sorted from blood. The receptor set was obtained from a human donor with alopecia areata.

The gene calls are TRBV6-5 and TRBJ2-1; tentatively, D is TRBD2 (6 bases). CDR1 and CDR2 (germline): MNHEY, SVGAGI. The CDR3 is 13 amino acids. V was shortened by 4 bases and J by 6 bases, with 10 bases between the two germline ends. The CDR3 here is CASSSGRLNEQFF. The CDR3 nucleotides are TGTGCCAGCAGTTCGGGGAGGCTCAATGAGCAGTTCTTC.

This clone was recorded a few times. V and J are TRBV29-1 and TRBJ1-3; D is ambiguous. Per the germline V gene, CDR1 is SQVTM and CDR2 is ANQGSEA. The CDR3 runs to 10 residues. CDR3 in amino acids: CPGLAQQVYF. The DNA for the CDR3 is TGCCCGGGCCTCGCGCAGCAGGTGTATTTT.

The genes are TRBV9 and TRBJ2-1, with TRBD2 as a possible D gene (5 bases). Germline V CDR1 and CDR2: SGDLS, YYNGEE. The CDR3 totals 14 residues. Trimming left V 6 bases short and J 4 bases short, with 14 bases between. CDR3 coding DNA: TGTGCCAGCAATGAGGAGGCGGAGTACAATGAGCAGTTCTTC. It encodes CASNEEAEYNEQFF.

V is TRBV27 and J is TRBJ2-2; the D call may be TRBD1 or TRBD2 (6 bases each). This CDR3 comprises 14 residues. Trimming took 3 bases from V and 7 from J, leaving 12 bases between them. CDR1 and CDR2 from the germline V gene are MNHEY and SMNVEV (reference sequence). CDR3 bases: TGTGCCAGCAGTTTTACGGGGGCGAACGGGGAGCTGTTTTTT. Its translation: CASSFTGANGELFF.

The chain couples TRBV5-4 to TRBJ2-1; D remains ambiguous. Germline assignment: CDR1 SGHNT and CDR2 YYREEE (reference sequence). CDR3 length: 11 amino acids. Trimming pared 2 bases from V and 8 bases from J, leaving 5 bases between. The CDR3 sequence is CASSFGYEQFF. For the CDR3, the DNA is TGTGCCAGCAGCTTCGGCTATGAGCAGTTCTTC.

The chain employs TRBV30 and TRBJ2-1; D is unclear. V was shortened by 2 bases and J by 3 bases, with 8 bases between the two germline ends. The CDR3 runs to 13 residues. Germline lookup yields CDR1 GTSNPN and CDR2 SVGIG (reference sequence). The CDR3 region is CAWSTGHYNEQFF. CDR3 nucleotide sequence: TGTGCCTGGAGTACGGGCCACTACAATGAGCAGTTCTTC.

As DNA, the CDR3 is TGCAGCGTTGAGGTGCGGGGCTACACCTTC. Translation: CSVEVRGYTF. V is TRBV29-1 and J is TRBJ1-2; D unclear. CDR3 length: 10 amino acids. Germline CDR1 SQVTM, CDR2 ANQGSEA. The V end lost 3 bases, the J end lost 8 bases, and 7 bases lay between the germline ends.

In the case of this clone: The same CDR3 is also encoded by other DNA sequences in this sample. The rearrangement uses TRBV27 and TRBJ1-5; D ambiguous. Trimming pared 3 bases from V and 0 bases from J, leaving 6 bases between. CDR1 and CDR2 (germline): MNHEY, SMNVEV (reference sequence). The CDR3 has 14 amino acids. CDR3 nucleotides: TGTGCCAGCAGTTTTGCAGATAGCAATCAGCCCCAGCATTTT. Translation gives CASSFADSNQPQHF.

The V and J genes are TRBV29-1 and TRBJ1-2, with 8 bases matching TRBD1. The CDR3 loop spans 13 amino acids. Germline V gene data show CDR1 as SQVTM and CDR2 as ANQGSEA. With V trimmed by 6 bases and J by 3 bases, 6 bases remained unmatched. CDR3 residues: CSVDDRGYYGYTF. For the CDR3, the DNA is TGCAGCGTCGATGACAGGGGTTACTATGGCTACACCTTC.

The chain is built from TRBV13 and TRBJ2-5; TRBD2 is a possible D gene (6 bases). The CDR3 sequence is 13 residues long. From germline, CDR1 is PRHDT and CDR2 FYEKMQ (reference sequence). V lost 3 bases and J lost 2, with 7 bases in between. In DNA form, the CDR3 reads TGTGCCAGCAGCTTCAGCGGGCAAGAGACCCAGTACTTC. As protein: CASSFSGQETQYF.

On this clone: Other DNA sequences in the same sample also yield this CDR3. This chain links TRBV5-6 with TRBJ2-5, with D uncertain. Trimming shortened V by 2 bases and J by 5 bases, and 4 bases separated the two germline ends. The germline CDR1 and CDR2 sequences are SGHDT and YYEEEE. The CDR3 runs 11 residues. The CDR3 loop reads CASSFAETQYF. DNA for the CDR3: TGTGCCAGCAGCTTCGCGGAGACCCAGTACTTC.

This clone was recorded a few times. The same CDR3 can be traced to other DNA sequences in this sample. The rearrangement joins TRBV29-1 to TRBJ2-7; 7 positions match TRBD1. Germline V CDR1 and CDR2: SQVTM, ANQGSEA. This CDR3 spans 13 amino acids. The trim removed 3 bases at V and 3 bases at J, leaving 5 bases unmatched. CDR3 DNA sequence: TGCAGCGTTGAGGTGGGACAGAACTACGAGCAGTACTTC. It specifies CSVEVGQNYEQYF.

CDR3 in DNA: TGCGCCAGCAGCCTCACCTACGAGCAGTACTTC. The encoded protein is CASSLTYEQYF. The gene calls are TRBV5-1 and TRBJ2-5, with D unclear. The assigned J gene may be wrong: the sequence end matches TRBJ2-7 better. The CDR3 loop spans 11 amino acids. Germline V CDR1 and CDR2: SGHRS, YFSETQ.

This sequence joins TRBV29-1 and TRBJ1-2; 7 bases are a match to TRBD1. The CDR3 runs to 12 residues. The germline V gene encodes CDR1 SQVTM and CDR2 ANQGSEA. Trimming at V came to 5 bases and at J to 4 bases, leaving 4 bases not matched to a gene. CDR3 in amino acids: CSVPTGVYGYTF. The CDR3 nucleotides read TGCAGCGTTCCCACAGGGGTCTATGGCTACACCTTC.

Remarks on this clone: This sample includes further DNA sequences coding for the same CDR3. This chain joins TRBV29-1 and TRBJ1-1, with D unresolved. Between the trimmed V and J ends, which lost 6 bases and 1 base, there was a span of 6 bases. The CDR3 is 11 residues long. The V gene's germline CDR1 is SQVTM and CDR2 ANQGSEA. CDR3: CSVWGNTEAFF. The CDR3 coding sequence is TGCAGCGTGTGGGGGAACACTGAAGCTTTCTTT.

This clone showed up just a few times. CDR3 in DNA: TGTGCCAGCAGCTCATTCGACAGGGACACTGAAGCTTTCTTT. This gives the protein CASSSFDRDTEAFF. The genes are TRBV14 and TRBJ1-1, with 7 bases that match TRBD1. Trimming removed 5 bases from V and 3 bases from J; junction bases left unmatched: 6. Germline V CDR1 and CDR2: SGHDN, FVKESK. The CDR3 sequence is 14 residues long.

This clone turned up a few times. The chain joins TRBV5-4 to TRBJ2-3; D may match TRBD1 or TRBD2 (6 bases each). Germline assignment: CDR1 SGHNT and CDR2 YYREEE (reference sequence). V was cut by 4 bases and J by 4 bases, with 16 bases left in between. The CDR3 length is 15 residues. CDR3 coding DNA: TGTGCCAGCAGCGACGGAGGGGGAACCGCAGATACGCAGTATTTT. Translated: CASSDGGGTADTQYF.

This clone was picked up many times. The V and J genes are TRBV7-6 and TRBJ2-7, with 8 nucleotides matching TRBD1. The ends lost 3 bases at V and 7 bases at J; junction bases unmatched: 5. In germline, CDR1 is SGHVS, CDR2 FNYEAQ. The CDR3 loop spans 13 amino acids. CDR3 sequence: CASSLGQALEQYF. DNA of the CDR3: TGTGCCAGCAGCTTGGGACAGGCGTTGGAGCAGTACTTC.

In DNA form, the CDR3 reads TGTGCCAGCAGTTACTCTCGGGGTTCCAACTATGGCTACACCTTC. It is translated as CASSYSRGSNYGYTF. The genes are TRBV6-5 and TRBJ1-2; the D is unclear. The CDR3 runs 15 residues. CDR1 is MNHEY and CDR2 is SVGAGI in the germline V gene. V dropped 0 bases and J dropped 2 bases, with 10 bases sitting between them.

This clone showed up just a few times. The chain links TRBV29-1 to TRBJ2-7; TRBD2 is a possible D gene (5 bases). The V end was cut by 7 bases, the J end by 2 bases, with 15 bases between. CDR1 and CDR2 from the germline V gene are SQVTM and ANQGSEA. The CDR3 is 13 amino acids. CDR3 coding DNA: TGCAGCGCGGGGTTCGACGAGACCTACGAGCAGTACTTC. Translating gives CSAGFDETYEQYF.

A note on this clone: A read error may account for a junction end that differs from germline. The chain employs TRBV27 and TRBJ2-5; weak D call: TRBD2 (6 bases). The CDR3 sequence is 12 residues long. Germline CDR1 MNHEY, CDR2 SMNVEV (reference sequence). CDR3 nucleotides: TGTGCCAGCAGTTTGCCGGACCGGGAGTTGAACTTC. It yields the protein CASSLPDRELNF.

The gene calls are TRBV29-1 and TRBJ2-5; D might be TRBD1 or TRBD2, each matching 5 bases. The CDR3 loop spans 14 amino acids. The germline V and J ends were trimmed by 7 bases and 4 bases, with 19 bases remaining between them. Looked up from germline, CDR1 is SQVTM and CDR2 is ANQGSEA. The CDR3 DNA follows: TGCAGCGCAAACGACAGCCCGGACTCAGAGACCCAGTACTTC. This sequence encodes CSANDSPDSETQYF.

This clone has a handful of counts. The chain carries TRBV29-1 and TRBJ2-5; tentatively, D is TRBD1 (6 bases). The CDR3 runs to 15 residues. In germline, CDR1 is SQVTM, CDR2 ANQGSEA. V was trimmed by 0 bases and J by 1 base, leaving 12 bases between them. In DNA form, the CDR3 reads TGCAGCGTTGAAGATCTTCAGGGGCGCCAAGAGACCCAGTACTTC. Translation gives CSVEDLQGRQETQYF.

This clone occurred a few times. The V call is TRBV29-1, the J call TRBJ1-4; 9 nucleotides align to TRBD1. Germline V gene lookup returns CDR1 SQVTM and CDR2 ANQGSEA. The CDR3 has 13 amino acids. Trimming at V came to 7 bases and at J to 10 bases, leaving 10 bases not matched to a gene. The CDR3 loop reads CSARTGEGGKLFF. The CDR3 coding sequence is TGCAGCGCAAGGACAGGGGAGGGTGGAAAACTGTTTTTT.

The chain links TRBV4-1 to TRBJ2-2, with 7 bases lining up with TRBD2. J gave up 6 bases and V 4 bases, and 8 bases lay outside the gene matches. Germline V gives CDR1 MGHRA, CDR2 YSYEKL. This CDR3 spans 15 amino acids. The CDR3 region is CASSRQNAGAGELFF. Written as DNA, the CDR3 is TGCGCCAGCAGCCGCCAGAACGCGGGGGCCGGGGAGCTGTTTTTT.